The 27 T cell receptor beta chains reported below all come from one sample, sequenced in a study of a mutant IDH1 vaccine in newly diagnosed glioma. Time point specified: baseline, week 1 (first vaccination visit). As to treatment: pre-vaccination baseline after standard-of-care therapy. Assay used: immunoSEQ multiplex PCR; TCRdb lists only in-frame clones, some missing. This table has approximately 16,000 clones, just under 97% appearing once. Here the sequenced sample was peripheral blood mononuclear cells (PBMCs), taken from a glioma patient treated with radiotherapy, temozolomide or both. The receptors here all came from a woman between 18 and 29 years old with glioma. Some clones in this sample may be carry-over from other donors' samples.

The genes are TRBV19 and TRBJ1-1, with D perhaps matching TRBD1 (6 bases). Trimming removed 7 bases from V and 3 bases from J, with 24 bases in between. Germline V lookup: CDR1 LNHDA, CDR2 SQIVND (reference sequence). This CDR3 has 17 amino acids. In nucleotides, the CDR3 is TGTGCCAGTACCCCCCATGGGGGCCTGAATATGGACACTGAAGCTTTCTTT. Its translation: CASTPHGGLNMDTEAFF. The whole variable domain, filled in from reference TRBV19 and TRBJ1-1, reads DGGITQSPKYLFRKEGQNVTLSCEQNLNHDAMYWYRQDPGQGLRLIYYSQIVNDFQKGDIAEGYSVSREKKESFPLTVTSAQKNPTAFYLCASTPHGGLNMDTEAFFGQGTRLTVV.

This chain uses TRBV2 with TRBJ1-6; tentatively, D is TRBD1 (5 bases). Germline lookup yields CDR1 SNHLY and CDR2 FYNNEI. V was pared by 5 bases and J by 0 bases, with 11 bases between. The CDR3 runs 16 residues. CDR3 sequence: CASSPDSSSYNSPLHF. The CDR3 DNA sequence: TGTGCCAGCAGTCCCGACAGTAGCTCCTATAATTCACCCCTCCACTTT.

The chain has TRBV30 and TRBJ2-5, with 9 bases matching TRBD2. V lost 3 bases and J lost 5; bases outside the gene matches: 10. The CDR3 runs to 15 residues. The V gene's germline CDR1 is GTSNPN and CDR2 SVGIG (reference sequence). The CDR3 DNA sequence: TGTGCCTGGAGGACCGGAGCGGGGGGCCGGGAGACCCAGTACTTC. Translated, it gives CAWRTGAGGRETQYF.

The DNA of the CDR3 is TGCGCCAGCAGCCAAGATAGGGGCAGCGGCTACGAGCAGTACTTC. Translating gives CASSQDRGSGYEQYF. The chain recombines TRBV4-3 with TRBJ2-7; D is tentatively TRBD1 or TRBD2 (5 bases each). Germline values: CDR1 LGHNA, CDR2 YSLEER. The CDR3 extends over 15 amino acids. The V gene lost 0 bases and the J gene lost 3 bases, with 12 bases spanning the gap.

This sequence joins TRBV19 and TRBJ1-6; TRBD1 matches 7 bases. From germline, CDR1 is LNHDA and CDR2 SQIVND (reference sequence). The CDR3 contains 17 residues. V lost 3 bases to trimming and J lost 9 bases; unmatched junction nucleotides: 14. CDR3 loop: CASSISVGGVISSPLHF. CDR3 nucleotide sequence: TGTGCCAGTAGTATTTCTGTAGGGGGCGTAATTAGTTCACCCCTCCACTTT.

DNA of the CDR3: TGTGCCAGCAGCTTAGGTCCAGAGAACTATGGCTACACCTTC. It translates to CASSLGPENYGYTF. This chain connects TRBV7-6 to TRBJ1-2; D call uncertain. Trimming left V 1 base short and J 2 bases short, with 8 bases between. The CDR3 loop spans 14 amino acids. From germline, CDR1 is SGHVS and CDR2 FNYEAQ.

The CDR3: CAISESPMRGDTGELFF. The CDR3 nucleotides are TGTGCCATCAGTGAGTCACCGATGCGGGGGGACACCGGGGAGCTGTTTTTT. This chain links TRBV10-3 with TRBJ2-2; 8 bases match TRBD2. Germline loops: CDR1 ENHRY, CDR2 SYGVKD. With V trimmed by 0 bases and J by 3 bases, 6 bases remained unmatched. The CDR3 runs 17 residues.

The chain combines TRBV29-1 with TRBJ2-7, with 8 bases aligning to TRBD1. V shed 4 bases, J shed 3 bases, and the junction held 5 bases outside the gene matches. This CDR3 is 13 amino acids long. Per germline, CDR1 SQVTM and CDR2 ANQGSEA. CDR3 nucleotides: TGCAGCGTTGCAGGGGGCGCAATCTACGAGCAGTACTTC. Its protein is CSVAGGAIYEQYF.

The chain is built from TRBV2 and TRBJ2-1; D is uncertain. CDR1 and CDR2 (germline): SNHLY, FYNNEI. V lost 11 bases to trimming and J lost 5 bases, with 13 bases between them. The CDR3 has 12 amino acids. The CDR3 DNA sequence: TGTGCCGCCCTGGGGATAGACAATGAGCAGTTCTTC. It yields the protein CAALGIDNEQFF.

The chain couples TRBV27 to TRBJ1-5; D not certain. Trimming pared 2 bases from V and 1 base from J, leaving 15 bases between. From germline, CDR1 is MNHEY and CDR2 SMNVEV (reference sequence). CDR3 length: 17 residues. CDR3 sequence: CASSLMLGGRSNQPQHF. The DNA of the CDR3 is TGTGCCAGCAGTTTAATGCTCGGCGGGAGGAGCAATCAGCCCCAGCATTTT.

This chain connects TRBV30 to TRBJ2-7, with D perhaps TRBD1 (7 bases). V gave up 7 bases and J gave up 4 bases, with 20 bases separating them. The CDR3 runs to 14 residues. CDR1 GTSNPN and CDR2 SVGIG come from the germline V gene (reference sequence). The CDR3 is CASSRGGGAYEQYF. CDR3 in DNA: TGTGCCTCGTCCCGCGGAGGGGGCGCATACGAGCAGTACTTC. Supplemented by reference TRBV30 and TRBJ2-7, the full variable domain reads SQTIHQWPATLVQPVGSPLSLECTVEGTSNPNLYWYRQAAGRGLQLLFYSVGIGQISSEVPQNLSASRPQDRQFILSSKKLLLSDSGFYLCASSRGGGAYEQYFGPGTRLTVT.

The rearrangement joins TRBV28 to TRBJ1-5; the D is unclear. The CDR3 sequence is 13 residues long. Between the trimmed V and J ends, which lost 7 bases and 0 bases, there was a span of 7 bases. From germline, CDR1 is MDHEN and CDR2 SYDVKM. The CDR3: CASIRGSNQPQHF. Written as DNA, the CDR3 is TGTGCCAGCATACGGGGTAGCAATCAGCCCCAGCATTTT.

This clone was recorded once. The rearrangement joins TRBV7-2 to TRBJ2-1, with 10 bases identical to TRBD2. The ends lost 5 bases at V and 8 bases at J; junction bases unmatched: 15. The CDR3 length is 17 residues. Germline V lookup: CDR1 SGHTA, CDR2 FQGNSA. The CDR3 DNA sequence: TGTGCCAGCAGCCCAGAACTAGCGGGGTGGGTAATGGATGAGCAGTTCTTC. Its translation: CASSPELAGWVMDEQFF.

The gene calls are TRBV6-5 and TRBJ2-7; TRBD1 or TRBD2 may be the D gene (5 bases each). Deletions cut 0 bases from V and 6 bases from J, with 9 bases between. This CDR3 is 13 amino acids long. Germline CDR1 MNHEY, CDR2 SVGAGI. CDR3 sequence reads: CASSYSSGAEQYF. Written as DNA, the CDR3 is TGTGCCAGCAGTTACTCTTCCGGGGCCGAGCAGTACTTC.

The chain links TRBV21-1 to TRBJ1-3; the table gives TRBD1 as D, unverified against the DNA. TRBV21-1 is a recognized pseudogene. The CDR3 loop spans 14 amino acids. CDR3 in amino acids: CASSKDSSGNTIYF. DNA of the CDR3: TGTGCCAGCAGCAAAGACAGCTCTGGAAACACCATATATTTT.

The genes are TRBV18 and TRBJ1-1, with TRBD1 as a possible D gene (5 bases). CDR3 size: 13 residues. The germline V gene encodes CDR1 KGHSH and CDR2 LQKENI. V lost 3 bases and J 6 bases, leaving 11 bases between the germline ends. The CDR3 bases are TGTGCCAGCTCACCCCCGGGGGGGGCTGAAGCTTTCTTT. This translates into CASSPPGGAEAFF. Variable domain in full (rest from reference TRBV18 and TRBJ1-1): NAGVMQNPRHLVRRRGQEARLRCSPMKGHSHVYWYRQLPEEGLKFMVYLQKENIIDESGMPKERFSAEFPKEGPSILRIQQVVRGDSAAYFCASSPPGGAEAFFGQGTRLTVV.

CDR3 DNA sequence: TGTGCCAGCCATGTGACAGGGGATTACGAGCAGTACTTC. It yields the protein CASHVTGDYEQYF. The V gene is TRBV6-5, the J gene TRBJ2-7, with 8 bases lining up with TRBD1. J was trimmed by 4 bases and V by 8 bases; bases with no gene match: 7. Looked up from germline, CDR1 is MNHEY and CDR2 is SVGAGI. CDR3 size: 13 residues.

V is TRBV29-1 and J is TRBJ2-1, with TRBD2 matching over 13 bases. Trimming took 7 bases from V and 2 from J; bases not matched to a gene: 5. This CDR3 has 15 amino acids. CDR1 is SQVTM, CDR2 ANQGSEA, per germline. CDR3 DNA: TGCAGCGCCAGGACTAGCGGGAGCCCCTACAATGAGCAGTTCTTC. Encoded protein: CSARTSGSPYNEQFF.

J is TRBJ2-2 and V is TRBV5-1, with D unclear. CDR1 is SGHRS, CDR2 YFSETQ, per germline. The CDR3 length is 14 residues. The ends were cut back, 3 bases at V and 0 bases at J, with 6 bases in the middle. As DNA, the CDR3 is TGCGCCAGCAGCTCGACTTCGAACACCGGGGAGCTGTTTTTT. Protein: CASSSTSNTGELFF.

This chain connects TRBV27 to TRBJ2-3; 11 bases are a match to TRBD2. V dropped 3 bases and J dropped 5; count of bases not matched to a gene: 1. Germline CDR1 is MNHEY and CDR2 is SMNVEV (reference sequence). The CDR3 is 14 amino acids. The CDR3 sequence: CASSFGTSGDTQYF. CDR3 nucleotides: TGTGCCAGCAGTTTTGGGACTAGCGGAGATACGCAGTATTTT.

CDR3 residues: CASTDGGGGASTGELFF. CDR3 nucleotide sequence: TGTGCCAGCACGGACGGGGGCGGGGGGGCGAGCACCGGGGAGCTGTTTTTT. The chain carries TRBV7-8 and TRBJ2-2; TRBD2 aligns across 9 bases. This CDR3 region has 17 residues. With 7 bases clipped from V and 4 bases from J, the junction kept 13 bases outside the gene matches. Germline CDR1 and CDR2: SGHVS and FQNEAQ.

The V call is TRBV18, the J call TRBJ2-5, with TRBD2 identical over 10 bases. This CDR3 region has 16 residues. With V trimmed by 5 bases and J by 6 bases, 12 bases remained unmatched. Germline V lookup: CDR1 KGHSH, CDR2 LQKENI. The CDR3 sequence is CASSTYASGRGQTQYF. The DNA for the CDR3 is TGTGCCAGCTCAACGTATGCCAGCGGGAGGGGACAGACCCAGTACTTC.

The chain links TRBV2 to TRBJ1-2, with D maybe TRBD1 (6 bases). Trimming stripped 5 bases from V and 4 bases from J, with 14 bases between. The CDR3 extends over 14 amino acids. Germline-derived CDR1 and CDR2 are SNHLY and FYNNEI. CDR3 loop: CASSPALGAYGYTF. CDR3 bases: TGTGCCAGCAGTCCGGCGCTGGGGGCCTATGGCTACACCTTC.

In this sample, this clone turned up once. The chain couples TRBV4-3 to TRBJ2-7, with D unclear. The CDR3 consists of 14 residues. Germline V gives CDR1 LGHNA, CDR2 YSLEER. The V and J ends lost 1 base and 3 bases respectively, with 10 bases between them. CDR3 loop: CASSQGSPDYEQYF. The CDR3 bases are TGCGCCAGCAGCCAAGGATCGCCAGACTACGAGCAGTACTTC.

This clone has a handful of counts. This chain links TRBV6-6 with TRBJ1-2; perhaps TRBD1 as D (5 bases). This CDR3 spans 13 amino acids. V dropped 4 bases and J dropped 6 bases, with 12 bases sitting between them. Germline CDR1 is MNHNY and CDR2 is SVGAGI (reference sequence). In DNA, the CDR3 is TGTGCCAGCAGTTTATCAGGGAAGCATGGCTACACCTTC. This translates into CASSLSGKHGYTF.

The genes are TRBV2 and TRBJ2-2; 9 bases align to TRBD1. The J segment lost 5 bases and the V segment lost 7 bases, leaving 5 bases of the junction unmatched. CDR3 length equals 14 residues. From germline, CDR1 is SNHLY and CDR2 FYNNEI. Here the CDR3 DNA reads TGTGCCAGCACGGGACAGGGATTAACCGGGGAGCTGTTTTTT. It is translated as CASTGQGLTGELFF.

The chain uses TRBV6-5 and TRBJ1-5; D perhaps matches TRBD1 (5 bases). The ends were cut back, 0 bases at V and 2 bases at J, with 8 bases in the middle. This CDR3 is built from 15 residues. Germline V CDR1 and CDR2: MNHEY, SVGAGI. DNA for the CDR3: TGTGCCAGCAGTTACTCGATAGGGGGCAATCAGCCCCAGCATTTT. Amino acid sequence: CASSYSIGGNQPQHF.